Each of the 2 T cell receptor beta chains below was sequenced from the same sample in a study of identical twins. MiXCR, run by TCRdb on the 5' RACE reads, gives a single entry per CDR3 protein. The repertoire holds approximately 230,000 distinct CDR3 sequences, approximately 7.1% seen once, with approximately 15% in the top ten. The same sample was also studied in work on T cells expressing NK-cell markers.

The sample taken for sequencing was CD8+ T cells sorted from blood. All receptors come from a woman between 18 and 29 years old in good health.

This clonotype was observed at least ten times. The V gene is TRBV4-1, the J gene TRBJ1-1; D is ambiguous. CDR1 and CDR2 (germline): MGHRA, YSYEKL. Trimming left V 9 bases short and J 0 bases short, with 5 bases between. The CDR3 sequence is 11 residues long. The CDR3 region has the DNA TGCGCCAGTGTTATGAACACTGAAGCTTTCTTT. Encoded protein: CASVMNTEAFF.

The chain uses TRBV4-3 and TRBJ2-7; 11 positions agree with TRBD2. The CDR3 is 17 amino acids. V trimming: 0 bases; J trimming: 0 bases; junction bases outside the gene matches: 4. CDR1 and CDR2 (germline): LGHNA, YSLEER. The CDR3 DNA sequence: TGCGCCAGCAGCCAAGATCTGACTAGCGGGACCTCCTACGAGCAGTACTTC. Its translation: CASSQDLTSGTSYEQYF.